These 4 T cell receptor beta chains share one sample of origin, sequenced in a study of cytomegalovirus exposure and HLA in healthy donors. Use of 60 Vbeta and 13 Jbeta primers characterized the PCR. Only in-frame clones appear in the TCRdb table, and some are missing; sequencing was by immunoSEQ multiplex PCR. The sample lists roughly 150,000 clones, about 72% occurring once. Sample: PBMCs. The receptor set was obtained from a man aged 60-69 years in good health and CMV-seronegative.

The CDR3 here is CASSYSREQFF. CDR3 DNA sequence: TGTGCCAGCAGTTACTCTCGGGAGCAGTTCTTC. V and J are TRBV6-5 and TRBJ2-1; D remains ambiguous. The V gene lost 0 bases and the J gene lost 10 bases, with 4 bases spanning the gap. Germline V gene lookup returns CDR1 MNHEY and CDR2 SVGAGI. The CDR3 runs to 11 residues.

This clone occurred a few times. The chain links TRBV28 to TRBJ1-1; TRBD1 matches at 9 bases. Germline V gene sequence: CDR1 MDHEN, CDR2 SYDVKM. CDR3 size: 14 residues. The V gene end was trimmed by 10 bases and the J gene end by 9 bases; junction bases not matched to a gene: 15. In nucleotides, the CDR3 is TGTGCCACAACGGAAGACAGGGGGAAGTTTAAAGCTTTCTTT. Translated: CATTEDRGKFKAFF.

The CDR3 sequence: CTSSQDAGTRFDEQYF. Written as DNA, the CDR3 is TGCACCAGCAGCCAAGACGCCGGGACTAGATTTGACGAGCAGTACTTC. The chain combines TRBV1 with TRBJ2-7; the D call TRBD2 from the table was never checked on the DNA. TRBV1 is a listed pseudogene. This CDR3 comprises 16 residues.

This clone was counted between two and nine times. V is TRBV11-3 and J is TRBJ2-4, with 7 nucleotides matching TRBD1. With V trimmed by 2 bases and J by 10 bases, 5 bases remained unmatched. The CDR3 consists of 13 residues. CDR1 SGHNT and CDR2 YENEEA come from the germline V gene. CDR3 residues: CASSLRQGGIQYF. The CDR3 DNA follows: TGTGCCAGCAGCTTAAGACAGGGCGGGATTCAGTACTTC.